One sample yielded the 15 T cell receptor beta chains listed below, sequenced in a study of T cells in Graves' hyperthyroidism and ophthalmopathy. Amplification of TCR beta CDR3 regions used RNA as the template. Initially, a first-round RT-PCR of the TCR CDR3 employed the HTBI primer set. TCRdb reprocessed the multiplex PCR reads via MiXCR and lists one record per CDR3 protein. The sample includes hundreds of thousands of distinct CDR3 sequences, about 15% seen only once; the top ten take approximately 13%. What was sequenced was blood. These receptors all come from a young man with Graves' ophthalmopathy.

This clonotype occurred many times. The V call is TRBV18, the J call TRBJ1-1; possibly TRBD1 for D (5 bases). V was trimmed by 0 bases and J by 4 bases, leaving 12 bases between them. There are 15 residues in the CDR3. CDR1 and CDR2 from the germline V gene are KGHSH and LQKENI. This CDR3 is CASSPPGVVGTEAFF. The CDR3 nucleotides are TGTGCCAGCTCACCACCGGGGGTAGTGGGCACTGAAGCTTTCTTT.

This clonotype has at least ten counts. This chain uses TRBV7-2 with TRBJ2-5; TRBD2 might be the D (7 bases). The ends were cut back, 0 bases at V and 5 bases at J, with 13 bases in the middle. The length of the CDR3 is 15 residues. Germline V gives CDR1 SGHTA, CDR2 FQGNSA. CDR3 sequence: CASSLAGGPLETQYF. The CDR3 DNA reads TGTGCCAGCAGCTTAGCGGGGGGGCCTCTGGAGACCCAGTACTTC.

In this sample, this clonotype turned up a few times. V gene TRBV7-2 combines with J gene TRBJ2-6; TRBD1 aligns across 9 bases. Trimming at V came to 5 bases and at J to 0 bases, leaving 5 bases not matched to a gene. This CDR3 spans 17 amino acids. Per germline, CDR1 SGHTA and CDR2 FQGNSA. DNA of the CDR3: TGTGCCAGCAGCGCCCGGGACAGGGCCTCTGGGGCCAACGTCCTGACTTTC. Translating it yields CASSARDRASGANVLTF.

This chain connects TRBV7-3 to TRBJ2-5; 8 nucleotides align to TRBD2. Losses at the gene ends were 4 bases for V and 3 bases for J; bases not matched to a gene: 10. The germline V gene has CDR1 SGHTA and CDR2 FQGTGA. The CDR3 is 16 amino acids. The CDR3 DNA sequence: TGTGCCAGCAGCTCCTCTCGGGGTAGCGGGGAAGAGACCCAGTACTTC. As protein: CASSSSRGSGEETQYF.

This clonotype was seen ten or more times. The rearrangement links TRBV2 to TRBJ1-2; TRBD1 matches 7 bases. Germline V gene sequence: CDR1 SNHLY, CDR2 FYNNEI. The CDR3 is made up of 14 amino acids. The trim removed 5 bases at V and 4 bases at J, leaving 7 bases unmatched. CDR3 in DNA: TGTGCCAGCAGTCCCCGACAGGGCGGCTATGGCTACACCTTC. Translating it yields CASSPRQGGYGYTF.

Regarding this clonotype: A much larger clone is a single base away; this may be a read error. The rearrangement links TRBV29-1 to TRBJ2-7, with D possibly TRBD2 on 6 matching bases. Trimming shortened V by 7 bases and J by 6 bases, and 19 bases separated the two germline ends. Germline V CDR1 and CDR2: SQVTM, ANQGSEA. The CDR3 sequence is 13 residues long. In DNA, the CDR3 is TGCAGCGGGGGAGGCCCTCCGCTCTCCGAGCAGTACTTC. This translates into CSGGGPPLSEQYF.

This clonotype was observed many times. The rearrangement links TRBV11-2 to TRBJ2-1; D uncertain. The CDR3 runs 15 residues. Germline assignment: CDR1 SGHAT and CDR2 FQNNGV. Trimming stripped 0 bases from V and 6 bases from J, with 12 bases between. The CDR3 DNA reads TGTGCCAGCAGCTTAGAGGGCTTCCGCTTCAATGAGCAGTTCTTC. Its protein product is CASSLEGFRFNEQFF.

This clonotype was seen a few times. DNA of the CDR3: TGTGCCAGCGGCACCCCTACAGACAGGACATACGAGCAGTACTTC. Encoded protein: CASGTPTDRTYEQYF. The chain is built from TRBV13 and TRBJ2-7; possible D gene TRBD1, 6 bases. The V end was cut by 8 bases, the J end by 4 bases, with 21 bases between. The CDR3 runs 15 residues. Looked up from germline, CDR1 is PRHDT and CDR2 is FYEKMQ (reference sequence).

This clonotype was observed at least ten times. The genes are TRBV5-8 and TRBJ1-5, with D maybe TRBD1 (6 bases). CDR1 and CDR2 from the germline V gene are SGHTS and YDEGEE. This CDR3 is built from 15 residues. Trimming took off 1 base at V and 2 bases at J, with 10 bases between the two ends. In nucleotides, the CDR3 is TGTGCCAGCAGCTTGCGGGGGCTGGGCAATCAGCCCCAGCATTTT. It yields the protein CASSLRGLGNQPQHF.

This clonotype occurred a few times. The V and J genes are TRBV5-1 and TRBJ2-5, with D perhaps TRBD1 (6 bases). V was cut by 0 bases and J by 4 bases, with 10 bases left in between. In germline, CDR1 is SGHRS, CDR2 YFSETQ. This CDR3 has 14 amino acids. CDR3 nucleotide sequence: TGCGCCAGCAGCTTGGGACAGGTTATAGAGACCCAGTACTTC. It specifies CASSLGQVIETQYF.

The CDR3 spells CASSATVLEQYF. CDR3 sequence (DNA): TGTGCCAGCAGTGCTACGGTTCTCGAGCAGTACTTC. The rearrangement uses TRBV7-9 and TRBJ2-7; D remains ambiguous. The V gene lost 6 bases and the J gene lost 6 bases, with 12 bases spanning the gap. Germline CDR1 SEHNR, CDR2 FQNEAQ (reference sequence). This CDR3 is 12 amino acids long.

This clonotype has at least ten counts. This sequence joins TRBV3-1 and TRBJ2-3; D gene ambiguous. Trimming shortened V by 0 bases and J by 3 bases, and 16 bases separated the two germline ends. The CDR3 extends over 17 amino acids. CDR1 and CDR2 (germline): LGHDT, YNNKEL (reference sequence). The CDR3 DNA follows: TGTGCCAGCAGCCAAGATCTGGTCGCACAGAGAACAGATACGCAGTATTTT. Its protein is CASSQDLVAQRTDTQYF.

This clonotype was seen a handful of times. The genes are TRBV2 and TRBJ2-4, with TRBD1 matching 8 bases. This CDR3 spans 15 amino acids. With V trimmed by 6 bases and J by 8 bases, 12 bases remained unmatched. Germline V lookup: CDR1 SNHLY, CDR2 FYNNEI. CDR3 coding DNA: TGTGCCAGCAGCTCCACAGGGGGATCTAGGGACATTCAGTACTTC. Its translation: CASSSTGGSRDIQYF.

The sample holds many counts of this clonotype. V usage is TRBV7-8 and J usage is TRBJ2-7; a possible D gene is TRBD2 (6 bases). The germline V gene encodes CDR1 SGHVS and CDR2 FQNEAQ. There are 13 residues in the CDR3. Trimming pared 5 bases from V and 6 bases from J, leaving 14 bases between. The CDR3: CASSPGKRVEQYF. The DNA of the CDR3 is TGTGCCAGCAGCCCCGGTAAGCGGGTCGAGCAGTACTTC. The whole variable domain, remainder taken from reference TRBV7-8 and TRBJ2-7, is GAGVSQSPRYKVAKRGQDVALRCDPISGHVSLFWYQQALGQGPEFLTYFQNEAQLDKSGLPSDRFFAERPEGSVSTLKIQRTQQEDSAVYLCASSPGKRVEQYFGPGTRLTVT.

This clonotype showed up many times. This chain's CDR3 is CSARDARGDYSNQPQHF. The CDR3 DNA reads as TGCAGTGCTAGAGACGCCCGAGGGGATTATAGCAATCAGCCCCAGCATTTT. The genes are TRBV20-1 and TRBJ1-5; possibly TRBD1 for D (5 bases). V was trimmed by 0 bases and J by 0 bases, leaving 15 bases between them. The CDR3 has 17 amino acids. In germline, CDR1 is DFQATT, CDR2 SNEGSKA (reference sequence).